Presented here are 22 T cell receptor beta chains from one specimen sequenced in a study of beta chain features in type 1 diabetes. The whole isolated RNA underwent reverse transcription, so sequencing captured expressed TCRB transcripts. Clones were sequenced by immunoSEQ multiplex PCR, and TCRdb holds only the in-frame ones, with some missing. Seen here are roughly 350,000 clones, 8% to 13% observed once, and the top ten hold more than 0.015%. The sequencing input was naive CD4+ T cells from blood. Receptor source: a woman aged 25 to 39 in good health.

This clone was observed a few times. The CDR3 sequence is CASSLVEGADEKLFF. The CDR3 DNA is TGCGCCAGCAGCTTGGTAGAGGGCGCGGATGAAAAACTGTTTTTT. The V gene is TRBV5-1, the J gene TRBJ1-4; no clear D. Germline CDR1 reads SGHRS; CDR2 reads YFSETQ. With 0 bases removed from V and 6 bases from J, the gap between germline ends came to 12 bases. This CDR3 region has 15 residues.

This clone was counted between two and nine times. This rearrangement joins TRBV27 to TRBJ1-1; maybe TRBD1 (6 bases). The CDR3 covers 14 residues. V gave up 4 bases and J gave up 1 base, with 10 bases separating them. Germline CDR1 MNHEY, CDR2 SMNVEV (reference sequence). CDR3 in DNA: TGTGCCAGCAGTTCCAGGGGCAGGAACACTGAAGCTTTCTTT. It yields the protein CASSSRGRNTEAFF.

CDR3 DNA: TGTGCCAGCAGCGCTAGAGGGCTAGCGGGAGGGTACAATGAGCAGTTCTTC. Its protein product is CASSARGLAGGYNEQFF. The chain combines TRBV7-2 with TRBJ2-1; 12 nucleotides align to TRBD2. The CDR3 covers 17 residues. Germline loops: CDR1 SGHTA, CDR2 FQGNSA. The junction had 9 bases not matched to a gene; V was cut back by 5 bases and J by 4 bases.

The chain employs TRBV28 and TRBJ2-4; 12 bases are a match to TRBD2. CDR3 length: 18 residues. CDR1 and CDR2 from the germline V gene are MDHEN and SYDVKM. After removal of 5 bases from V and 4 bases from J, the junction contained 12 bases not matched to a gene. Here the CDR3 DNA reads TGTGCCAGCAGTCTCCCGACTAGCGGGAGACCTCAGAAAAACATTCAGTACTTC. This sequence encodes CASSLPTSGRPQKNIQYF.

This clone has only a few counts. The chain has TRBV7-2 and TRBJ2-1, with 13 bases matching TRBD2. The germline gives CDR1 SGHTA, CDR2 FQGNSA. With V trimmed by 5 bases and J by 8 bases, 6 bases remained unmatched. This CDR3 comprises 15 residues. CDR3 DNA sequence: TGTGCCAGCAGCGCCGGGACTAGCGGGATCGATGAGCAGTTCTTC. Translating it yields CASSAGTSGIDEQFF.

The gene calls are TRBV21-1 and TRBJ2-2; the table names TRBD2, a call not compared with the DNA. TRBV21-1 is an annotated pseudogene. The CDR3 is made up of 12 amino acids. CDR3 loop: CARGLSTGELFF. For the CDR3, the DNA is TGTGCCCGGGGACTGTCCACCGGGGAGCTGTTTTTT.

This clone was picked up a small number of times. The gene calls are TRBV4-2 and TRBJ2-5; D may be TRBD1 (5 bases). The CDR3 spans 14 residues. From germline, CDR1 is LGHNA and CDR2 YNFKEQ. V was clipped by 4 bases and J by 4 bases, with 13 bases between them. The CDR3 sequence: CASSRRQIGETQYF. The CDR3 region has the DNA TGTGCCAGCAGCCGGAGACAGATCGGAGAGACCCAGTACTTC.

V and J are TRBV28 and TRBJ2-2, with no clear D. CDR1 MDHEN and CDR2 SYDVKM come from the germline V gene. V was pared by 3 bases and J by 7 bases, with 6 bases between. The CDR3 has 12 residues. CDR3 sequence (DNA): TGTGCCAGCAGTTTCGCGGTCGGGGAGCTGTTTTTT. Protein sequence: CASSFAVGELFF.

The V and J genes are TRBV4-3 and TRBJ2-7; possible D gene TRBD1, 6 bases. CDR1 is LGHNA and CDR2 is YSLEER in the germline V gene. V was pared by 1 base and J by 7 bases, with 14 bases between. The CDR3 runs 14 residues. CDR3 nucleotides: TGCGCCAGCAGCCAAGTGGGGGCCCCTTTTGAGCAGTACTTC. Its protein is CASSQVGAPFEQYF.

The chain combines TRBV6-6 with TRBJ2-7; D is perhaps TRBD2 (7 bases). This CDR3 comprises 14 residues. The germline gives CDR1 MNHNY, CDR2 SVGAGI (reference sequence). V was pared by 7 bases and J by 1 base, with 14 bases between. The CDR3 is CASTSRGGSYEQYF. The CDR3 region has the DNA TGTGCCAGCACTTCGAGGGGGGGATCCTACGAGCAGTACTTC.

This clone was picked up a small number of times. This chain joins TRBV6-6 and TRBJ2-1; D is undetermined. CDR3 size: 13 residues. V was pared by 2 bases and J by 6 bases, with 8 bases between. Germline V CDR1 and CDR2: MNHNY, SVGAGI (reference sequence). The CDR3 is CASSYGQLNEQFF. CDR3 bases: TGTGCCAGCAGTTACGGGCAGCTCAATGAGCAGTTCTTC.

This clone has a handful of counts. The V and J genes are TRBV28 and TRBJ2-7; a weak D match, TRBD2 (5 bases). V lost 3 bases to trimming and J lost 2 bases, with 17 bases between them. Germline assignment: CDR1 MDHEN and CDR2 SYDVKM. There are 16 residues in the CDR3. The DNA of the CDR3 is TGTGCCAGCAGTTTTCGGAGCGGTCCCCCCCCCTACGAGCAGTACTTC. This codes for CASSFRSGPPPYEQYF.

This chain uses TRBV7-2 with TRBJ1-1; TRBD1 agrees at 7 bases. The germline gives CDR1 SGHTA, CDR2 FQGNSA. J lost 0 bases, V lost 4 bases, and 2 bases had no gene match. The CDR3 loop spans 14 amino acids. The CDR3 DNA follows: TGTGCCAGCAGCTCGACAGGGATGAACACTGAAGCTTTCTTT. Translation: CASSSTGMNTEAFF.

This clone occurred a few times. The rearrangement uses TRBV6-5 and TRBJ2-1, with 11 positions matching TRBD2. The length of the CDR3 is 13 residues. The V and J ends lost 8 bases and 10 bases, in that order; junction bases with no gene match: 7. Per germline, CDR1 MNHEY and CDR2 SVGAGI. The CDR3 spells CASFVRTSGEQFF. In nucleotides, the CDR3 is TGTGCCAGCTTTGTAAGGACTAGCGGGGAGCAGTTCTTC.

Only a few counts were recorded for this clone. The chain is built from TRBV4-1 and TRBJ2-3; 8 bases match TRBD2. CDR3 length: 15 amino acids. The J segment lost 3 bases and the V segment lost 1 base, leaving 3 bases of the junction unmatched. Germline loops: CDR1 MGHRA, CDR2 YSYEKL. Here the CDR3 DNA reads TGCGCCAGCAGCCAAGGAGCGGGGGTAACAGATACGCAGTATTTT. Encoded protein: CASSQGAGVTDTQYF.

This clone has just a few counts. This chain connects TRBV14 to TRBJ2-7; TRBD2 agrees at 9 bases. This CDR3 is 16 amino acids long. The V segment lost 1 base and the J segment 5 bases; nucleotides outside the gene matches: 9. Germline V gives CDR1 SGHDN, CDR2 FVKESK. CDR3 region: CASSQVRLAGAHEQYF. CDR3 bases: TGTGCCAGCAGCCAAGTAAGGTTAGCGGGAGCCCACGAGCAGTACTTC.

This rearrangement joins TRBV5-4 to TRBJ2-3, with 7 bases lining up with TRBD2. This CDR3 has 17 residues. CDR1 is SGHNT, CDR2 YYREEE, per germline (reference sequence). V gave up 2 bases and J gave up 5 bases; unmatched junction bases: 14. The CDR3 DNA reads TGTGCCAGCAGCTTTGGGGGAGGGAGGGCCAGTAAAGATACGCAGTATTTT. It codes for CASSFGGGRASKDTQYF.

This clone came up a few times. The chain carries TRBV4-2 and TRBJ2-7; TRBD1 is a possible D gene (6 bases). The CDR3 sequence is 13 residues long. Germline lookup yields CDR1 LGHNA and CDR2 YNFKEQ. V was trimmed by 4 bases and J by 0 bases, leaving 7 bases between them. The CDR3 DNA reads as TGTGCCAGCAGCCCGGACAGCTCCTACGAGCAGTACTTC. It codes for CASSPDSSYEQYF.

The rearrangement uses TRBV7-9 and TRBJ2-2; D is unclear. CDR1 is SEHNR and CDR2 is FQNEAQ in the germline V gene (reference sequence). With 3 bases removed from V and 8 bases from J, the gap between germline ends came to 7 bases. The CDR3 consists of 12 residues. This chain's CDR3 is CASSFREGELFF. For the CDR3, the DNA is TGTGCCAGCAGCTTTAGAGAGGGGGAGCTGTTTTTT. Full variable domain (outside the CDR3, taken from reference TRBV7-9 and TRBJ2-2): DTGVSQNPRHKITKRGQNVTFRCDPISEHNRLYWYRQTLGQGPEFLTYFQNEAQLEKSRLLSDRFSAERPKGSFSTLEIQRTEQGDSAMYLCASSFREGELFFGEGSRLTVL.

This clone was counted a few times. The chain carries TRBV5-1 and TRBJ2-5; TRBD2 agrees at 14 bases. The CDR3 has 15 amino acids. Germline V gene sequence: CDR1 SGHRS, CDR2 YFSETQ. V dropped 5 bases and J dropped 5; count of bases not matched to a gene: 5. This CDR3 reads CASRGTSGRWETQYF. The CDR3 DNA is TGCGCCAGCAGAGGGACTAGCGGGAGATGGGAGACCCAGTACTTC.

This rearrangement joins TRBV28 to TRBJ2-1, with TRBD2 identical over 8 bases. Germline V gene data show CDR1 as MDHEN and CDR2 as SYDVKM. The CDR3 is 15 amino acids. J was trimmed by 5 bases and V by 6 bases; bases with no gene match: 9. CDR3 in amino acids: CASSPGGSRDNEQFF. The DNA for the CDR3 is TGTGCCAGCAGCCCGGGGGGGAGTCGGGACAATGAGCAGTTCTTC.

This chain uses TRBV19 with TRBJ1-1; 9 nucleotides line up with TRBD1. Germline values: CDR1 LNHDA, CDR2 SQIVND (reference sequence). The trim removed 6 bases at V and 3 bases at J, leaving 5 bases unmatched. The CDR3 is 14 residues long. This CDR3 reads CASRIQGADTEAFF. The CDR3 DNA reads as TGTGCCAGTAGGATACAGGGGGCAGACACTGAAGCTTTCTTT. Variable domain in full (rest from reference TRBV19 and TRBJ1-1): DGGITQSPKYLFRKEGQNVTLSCEQNLNHDAMYWYRQDPGQGLRLIYYSQIVNDFQKGDIAEGYSVSREKKESFPLTVTSAQKNPTAFYLCASRIQGADTEAFFGQGTRLTVV.